These 9 T cell receptor beta chains came from one sample sequenced in a study of blood T cells in healthy people across ages. For the second PCR, which ran for about 7 to 11 cycles, a sample-barcoded 5' primer and a J-beta primer mix were used. In TCRdb, the 5' RACE reads were re-called with MiXCR into one record per CDR3 protein. The sample shows about 680,000 distinct CDR3 sequences, approximately 49% of them seen only once. The sequenced material came from blood. These receptors were obtained from a woman aged 55-69 years in good health.

This clonotype came up many times. The rearrangement uses TRBV29-1 and TRBJ2-7, with 7 bases matching TRBD2. CDR1 SQVTM and CDR2 ANQGSEA come from the germline V gene. V gave up 3 bases and J gave up 6 bases; unmatched junction bases: 8. This CDR3 is 13 amino acids long. The CDR3 bases are TGCAGCGTTGAGGCGGGAGTGGGGCGCGAGCAGTACTTC. Its protein is CSVEAGVGREQYF.

The chain recombines TRBV5-1 with TRBJ2-2; D is undetermined. The CDR3 contains 13 residues. V dropped 5 bases and J dropped 3 bases, with 8 bases sitting between them. Germline assignment: CDR1 SGHRS and CDR2 YFSETQ. The CDR3 DNA reads TGCGCCAGCAGAATCTATGACACCGGGGAGCTGTTTTTT. This translates into CASRIYDTGELFF. Together with reference TRBV5-1 and TRBJ2-2, the CDR3 gives the full variable domain: KAGVTQTPRYLIKTRGQQVTLSCSPISGHRSVSWYQQTPGQGLQFLFEYFSETQRNKGNFPGRFSGRQFSNSRSEMNVSTLELGDSALYLCASRIYDTGELFFGEGSRLTVL.

CDR3 DNA: TGTGCCAGCAGCGCGTCAACCAGGGAGAGGTCCTACAATGAGCAGTACTTC. This encodes CASSASTRERSYNEQYF. The chain couples TRBV7-6 to TRBJ2-7; tentatively, D is TRBD1 or TRBD2 (5 bases each). The V and J ends lost 5 bases and 7 bases respectively, with 27 bases between them. Germline V gene lookup returns CDR1 SGHVS and CDR2 FNYEAQ. The CDR3 covers 17 residues.

The chain uses TRBV2 and TRBJ2-4; D may be TRBD2 (6 bases). V lost 8 bases, J lost 7 bases, and 15 bases lay in between. Germline-derived CDR1 and CDR2 are SNHLY and FYNNEI. The CDR3 is 13 amino acids. CDR3 sequence reads: CASLRESGNIQYF. In DNA, the CDR3 is TGTGCCAGCCTCCGGGAGAGTGGGAACATTCAGTACTTC.

Note on this clonotype: A junction boundary mismatches the germline segment, possibly from a read error. The rearrangement uses TRBV29-1 and TRBJ2-3; 9 bases align to TRBD1. The CDR3 length is 13 residues. In germline, CDR1 is SQVTM, CDR2 ANQGSEA. The DNA of the CDR3 is TGCAGCGCCCGGGACAGGGTAACAGATACGCAGTGTTTT. It yields the protein CSARDRVTDTQCF.

The chain employs TRBV9 and TRBJ2-1; 7 bases align to TRBD2. Germline V gene sequence: CDR1 SGDLS, CDR2 YYNGEE. The V segment lost 0 bases and the J segment 1 base; nucleotides outside the gene matches: 7. The CDR3 spans 17 residues. CDR3 sequence: CASSVGWGGLSYNEQFF. The CDR3 DNA reads as TGTGCCAGCAGCGTAGGTTGGGGAGGGCTTTCCTACAATGAGCAGTTCTTC. Full variable domain (outside the CDR3, taken from reference TRBV9 and TRBJ2-1): DSGVTQTPKHLITATGQRVTLRCSPRSGDLSVYWYQQSLDQGLQFLIQYYNGEERAKGNILERFSAQQFPDLHSELNLSSLELGDSALYFCASSVGWGGLSYNEQFFGPGTRLTVL.

The chain carries TRBV28 and TRBJ2-5; D is possibly TRBD1 (6 bases). Looked up from germline, CDR1 is MDHEN and CDR2 is SYDVKM. The V end was cut by 7 bases, the J end by 5 bases, with 14 bases between. The CDR3 is 13 residues long. CDR3 in amino acids: CASNPRTAETQYF. In DNA form, the CDR3 reads TGTGCCAGCAACCCCAGGACAGCGGAGACCCAGTACTTC.

The V gene is TRBV9, the J gene TRBJ2-5; D is uncertain. CDR3 length: 15 amino acids. Trimming left V 3 bases short and J 2 bases short, with 14 bases between. Germline loops: CDR1 SGDLS, CDR2 YYNGEE. CDR3 DNA: TGTGCCAGCAGCGCCGGCCACACTACGCAAGAGACCCAGTACTTC. Translation gives CASSAGHTTQETQYF. Full variable domain (missing parts from reference TRBV9 and TRBJ2-5): DSGVTQTPKHLITATGQRVTLRCSPRSGDLSVYWYQQSLDQGLQFLIQYYNGEERAKGNILERFSAQQFPDLHSELNLSSLELGDSALYFCASSAGHTTQETQYFGPGTRLLVL.

This clonotype was recorded a few times. This rearrangement joins TRBV20-1 to TRBJ2-7; TRBD1 might be the D (6 bases). The V and J ends lost 0 bases and 1 base respectively, with 13 bases between them. This CDR3 is 15 amino acids long. Germline CDR1 reads DFQATT; CDR2 reads SNEGSKA (reference sequence). The CDR3 here is CSARDPGHSSYEQYF. The CDR3 coding sequence is TGCAGTGCTAGAGATCCGGGACACTCGTCCTACGAGCAGTACTTC.